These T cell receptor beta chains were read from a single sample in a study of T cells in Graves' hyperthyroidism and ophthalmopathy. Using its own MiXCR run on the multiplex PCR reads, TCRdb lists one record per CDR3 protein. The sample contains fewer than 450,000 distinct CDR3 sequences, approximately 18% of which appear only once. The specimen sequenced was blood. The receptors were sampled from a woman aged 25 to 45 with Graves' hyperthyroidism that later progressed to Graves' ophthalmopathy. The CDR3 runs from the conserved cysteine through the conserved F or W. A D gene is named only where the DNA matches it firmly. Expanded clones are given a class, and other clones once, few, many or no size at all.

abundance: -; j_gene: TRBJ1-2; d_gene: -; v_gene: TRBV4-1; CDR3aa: CASSQAGGEYGYTF; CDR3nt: TGCGCCAGCAGCCAAGCCGGAGGGGAGTATGGCTACACCTTC
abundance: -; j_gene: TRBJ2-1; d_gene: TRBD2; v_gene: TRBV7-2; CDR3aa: CASSPGTSWGEQFF; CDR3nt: TGTGCCAGCAGCCCAGGGACTAGCTGGGGTGAGCAGTTCTTC
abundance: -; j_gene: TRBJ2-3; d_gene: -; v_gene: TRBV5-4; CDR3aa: CASSVPRAGSTDTQYF; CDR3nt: TGTGCCAGCAGCGTTCCGCGGGCAGGGAGCACAGATACGCAGTATTTT
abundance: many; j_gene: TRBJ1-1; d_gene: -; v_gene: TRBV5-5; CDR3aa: CASSLDRAGNTEAFF; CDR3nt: TGTGCCAGCAGCTTGGATAGGGCCGGTAACACTGAAGCTTTCTTT
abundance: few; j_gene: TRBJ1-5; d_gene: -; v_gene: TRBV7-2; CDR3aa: CASSFEAFQPQHF; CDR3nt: TGTGCCAGCAGCTTTGAGGCATTTCAGCCCCAGCATTTT
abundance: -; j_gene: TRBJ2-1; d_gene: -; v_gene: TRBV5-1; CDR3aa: CASSLEQEPYNEQFF; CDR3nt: TGCGCCAGCAGCTTGGAACAGGAGCCCTACAATGAGCAGTTCTTC
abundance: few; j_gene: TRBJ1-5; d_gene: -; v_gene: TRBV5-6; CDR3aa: CASSLQQVNQPQHF; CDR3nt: TGTGCCAGCAGCCTACAACAGGTAAATCAGCCCCAGCATTTT
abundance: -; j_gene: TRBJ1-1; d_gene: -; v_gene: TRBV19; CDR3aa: CASSIGRPALAFF; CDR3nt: TGTGCCAGTAGTATCGGTCGGCCAGCTCTAGCTTTCTTT
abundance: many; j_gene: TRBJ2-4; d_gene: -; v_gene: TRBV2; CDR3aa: CAIVLQGTKNIQYF; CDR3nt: TGTGCCATAGTATTACAGGGTACCAAAAACATTCAGTACTTC
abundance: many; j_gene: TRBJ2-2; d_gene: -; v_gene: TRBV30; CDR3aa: CAWSGPRWAGELFF; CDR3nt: TGTGCCTGGAGTGGACCCAGGTGGGCCGGGGAGCTGTTTTTT
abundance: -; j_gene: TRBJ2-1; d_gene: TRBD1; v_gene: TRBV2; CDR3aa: CASSSDRGRFNEQFF; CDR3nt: TGTGCCAGCAGTTCCGACAGGGGGAGATTCAATGAGCAGTTCTTC
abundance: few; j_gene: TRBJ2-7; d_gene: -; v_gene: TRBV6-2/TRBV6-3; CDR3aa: CASSYSFTGNYEQYF; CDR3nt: TGTGCCAGCAGTTACTCGTTTACCGGAAACTACGAGCAGTACTTC
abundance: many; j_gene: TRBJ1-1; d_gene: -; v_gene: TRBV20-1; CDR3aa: CSARKADNTEAFF; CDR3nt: TGCAGTGCTAGAAAGGCGGACAACACTGAAGCTTTCTTT
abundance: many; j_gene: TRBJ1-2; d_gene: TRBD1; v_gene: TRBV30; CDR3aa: CAWGTGGYGYTF; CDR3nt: TGTGCCTGGGGTACAGGGGGCTATGGCTACACCTTC
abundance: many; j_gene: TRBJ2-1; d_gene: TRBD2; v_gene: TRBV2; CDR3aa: CASRETSGRGNEQFF; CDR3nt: TGTGCCAGCAGGGAAACTAGCGGGAGAGGTAATGAGCAGTTCTTC
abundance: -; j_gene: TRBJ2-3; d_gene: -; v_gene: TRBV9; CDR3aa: CASSVDLGAGTDTQYF; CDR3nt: TGTGCCAGCAGCGTAGATCTGGGGGCGGGCACAGATACGCAGTATTTT
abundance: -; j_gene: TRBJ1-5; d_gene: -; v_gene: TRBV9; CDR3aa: CASSVGPVNQPQHF; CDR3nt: TGTGCCAGCAGCGTAGGACCCGTGAATCAGCCCCAGCATTTT
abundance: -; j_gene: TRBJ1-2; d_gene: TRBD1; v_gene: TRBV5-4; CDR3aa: CASSWLVGTGANYGYTF; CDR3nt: TGTGCCAGCAGCTGGTTAGTCGGGACAGGGGCTAACTATGGCTACACCTTC
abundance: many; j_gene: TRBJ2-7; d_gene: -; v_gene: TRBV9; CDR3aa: CASSSSGHSSYEQYF; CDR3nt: TGTGCCAGCAGCTCCAGCGGGCACAGCTCCTACGAGCAGTACTTC
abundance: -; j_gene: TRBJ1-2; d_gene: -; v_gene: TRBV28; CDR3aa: CASSTTDRNYGYTF; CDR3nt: TGTGCCAGCAGTACAACGGACCGTAACTATGGCTACACCTTC
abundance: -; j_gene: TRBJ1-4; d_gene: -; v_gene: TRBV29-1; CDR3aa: CSARDPVWEKLFF; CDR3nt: TGCAGCGCAAGGGACCCCGTGTGGGAAAAACTGTTTTTT
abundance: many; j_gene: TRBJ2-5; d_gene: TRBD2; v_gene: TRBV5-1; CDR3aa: CASSRTTSGGATVARNTETQYF; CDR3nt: TGCGCCAGCAGCAGGACGACTAGCGGGGGGGCTACCGTTGCCCGAAATACCGAGACCCAGTACTTC
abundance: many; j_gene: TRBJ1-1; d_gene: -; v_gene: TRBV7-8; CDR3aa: CASSLRPNTEAFF; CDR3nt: TGTGCCAGCAGCTTACGGCCGAACACTGAAGCTTTCTTT